Shown below are 10 T cell receptor beta chains from a single sample sequenced in a study of T cells in Graves' hyperthyroidism and ophthalmopathy. From RNA transcripts, TCR beta CDR3 regions were amplified. With the HTBI primer set, the TCR CDR3 went through a first round of RT-PCR. From the multiplex PCR reads, TCRdb called clonotypes with MiXCR, one entry per CDR3 protein. The sample has 270,000 or so distinct CDR3 sequences; less than 30% are singletons. Sequencing was performed on blood. All receptors come from a man in his forties or fifties with Graves' hyperthyroidism that later progressed to Graves' ophthalmopathy.

This clonotype was seen ten or more times. J is TRBJ1-2 and V is TRBV2; 8 nucleotides match TRBD1. CDR3 length equals 13 residues. Germline CDR1 reads SNHLY; CDR2 reads FYNNEI. Trimming cost V 6 bases and J 1 base; bases outside gene matches: 1. CDR3 loop: CASRTGDNYGYTF. The CDR3, as DNA: TGTGCCAGCAGGACAGGGGATAACTATGGCTACACCTTC.

This rearrangement joins TRBV2 to TRBJ2-5; TRBD2 aligns across 11 bases. Germline V gene data show CDR1 as SNHLY and CDR2 as FYNNEI. V shed 7 bases and J 7 bases; nucleotides not matched to a gene: 5. The CDR3 length is 13 residues. CDR3 amino acids: CASILAGGSTQYF. For the CDR3, the DNA is TGTGCCAGCATTCTAGCGGGAGGATCGACCCAGTACTTC. Complete variable domain (other parts from reference TRBV2 and TRBJ2-5): EPEVTQTPSHQVTQMGQEVILRCVPISNHLYFYWYRQILGQKVEFLVSFYNNEISEKSEIFDDQFSVERPDGSNFTLKIRSTKLEDSAMYFCASILAGGSTQYFGPGTRLLVL.

This clonotype was found many times. Mismatch with germline at one junction end may stem from a read error. This sequence joins TRBV6-1 and TRBJ1-5; perhaps TRBD1 as D (6 bases). Germline CDR1 reads MNHNS; CDR2 reads SASEGT. The CDR3 runs 14 residues. CDR3 sequence (DNA): TGTGCCAGCACTGAAGGGGGAGGAAATCAGCCCCAGCATTTT. Translating gives CASTEGGGNQPQHF.

This clonotype was seen at least ten times. The chain has TRBV6-5 and TRBJ2-7; tentatively, D is TRBD2 (6 bases). Trimming removed 2 bases from V and 0 bases from J, with 11 bases in between. The V gene's germline CDR1 is MNHEY and CDR2 SVGAGI. The CDR3 length is 15 residues. The CDR3 region is CASSYGTDSSYEQYF. The CDR3 DNA follows: TGTGCCAGCAGTTACGGGACTGATAGCTCCTACGAGCAGTACTTC.

This clonotype was seen at least ten times. The chain employs TRBV6-1 and TRBJ2-5, with TRBD2 identical over 7 bases. Germline V lookup: CDR1 MNHNS, CDR2 SASEGT. CDR3 size: 11 residues. V was pared by 9 bases and J by 5 bases, with 3 bases of the junction left unmatched. The CDR3 is CASREGETQYF. The DNA of the CDR3 is TGTGCCAGTAGGGAGGGGGAGACCCAGTACTTC.

The rearrangement joins TRBV7-2 to TRBJ2-7; no clear D gene. Germline CDR1 reads SGHTA; CDR2 reads FQGNSA. Between the trimmed V and J ends, which lost 5 bases and 0 bases, there was a span of 11 bases. CDR3 size: 14 residues. CDR3 bases: TGTGCCAGCAGCCTTAACGGCGTCTCCTACGAGCAGTACTTC. Its translation is CASSLNGVSYEQYF.

This clonotype was seen ten or more times. The J gene is TRBJ2-7, the V gene TRBV10-3, with 11 positions matching TRBD2. This CDR3 has 14 amino acids. Germline V lookup: CDR1 ENHRY, CDR2 SYGVKD. J gave up 3 bases and V 6 bases, and 4 bases lay outside the gene matches. The CDR3 reads CAIRIAGGSYEQYF. CDR3 nucleotide sequence: TGTGCCATCAGAATAGCGGGAGGGAGCTACGAGCAGTACTTC.

This clonotype was found many times. The V and J genes are TRBV10-3 and TRBJ2-6; 8 bases line up with TRBD1. J lost 2 bases, V lost 4 bases, and 4 bases had no gene match. Germline CDR1 and CDR2: ENHRY and SYGVKD. The CDR3 consists of 16 residues. CDR3 nucleotides: TGTGCCATCAGTGCCAGGGGGCCTACTGGGGCCAACGTCCTGACTTTC. It yields the protein CAISARGPTGANVLTF.

In this sample, this clonotype turned up many times. The chain uses TRBV30 and TRBJ1-1, with D perhaps TRBD1 (5 bases). The germline gives CDR1 GTSNPN, CDR2 SVGIG (reference sequence). Trimming shortened V by 4 bases and J by 4 bases, and 13 bases separated the two germline ends. The CDR3 sequence is 13 residues long. CDR3 residues: CAWILGGGTEAFF. The DNA for the CDR3 is TGTGCCTGGATACTTGGGGGGGGCACTGAAGCTTTCTTT.

The chain couples TRBV12-3 or TRBV12-4 to TRBJ2-2, with 7 bases identical to TRBD1. The CDR3 spans 14 residues. Trimming removed 1 base from V and 5 bases from J; junction bases left unmatched: 1. The CDR3 loop reads CASSLGTGTGELFF. For the CDR3, the DNA is TGTGCCAGCAGTTTAGGGACAGGAACCGGGGAGCTGTTTTTT.